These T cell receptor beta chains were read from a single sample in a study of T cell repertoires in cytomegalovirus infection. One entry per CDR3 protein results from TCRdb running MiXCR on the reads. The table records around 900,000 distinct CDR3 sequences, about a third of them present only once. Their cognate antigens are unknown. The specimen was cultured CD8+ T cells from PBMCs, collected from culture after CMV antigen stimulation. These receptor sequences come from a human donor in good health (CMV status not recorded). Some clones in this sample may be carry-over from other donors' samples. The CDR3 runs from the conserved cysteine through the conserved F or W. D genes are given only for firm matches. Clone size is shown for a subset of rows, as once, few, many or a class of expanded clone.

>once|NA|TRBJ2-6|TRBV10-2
CASNFDGQPSSGANVLTF
TGCGCCAGCAATTTTGACGGACAGCCCAGCTCTGGGGCCAACGTCCTGACTTTC
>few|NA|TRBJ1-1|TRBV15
CATSTFPGQSGDHTEAFF
TGTGCCACCAGCACTTTTCCCGGACAGTCGGGAGATCACACTGAAGCTTTCTTT
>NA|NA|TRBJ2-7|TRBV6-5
CASSLRGFQGQYF
TGTGCCAGCAGTCTACGGGGCTTCCAGGGGCAGTACTTC
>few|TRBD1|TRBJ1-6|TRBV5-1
CASSLGTGGLSPLHF
TGCGCCAGCAGCTTGGGGACAGGGGGCCTTTCACCCCTCCACTTT
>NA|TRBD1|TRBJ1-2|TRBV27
CASSSGPRRDREQGYTF
TGTGCCAGCAGTTCCGGGCCACGACGGGACAGGGAGCAGGGCTACACCTTC
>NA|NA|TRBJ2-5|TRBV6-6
CASSYEGPRGKETQYF
TGTGCCAGCAGTTACGAAGGTCCCCGGGGAAAAGAGACCCAGTACTTC
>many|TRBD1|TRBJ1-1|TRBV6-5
CASSWTGGGTEAFF
TGTGCCAGCAGTTGGACAGGGGGAGGGACTGAAGCTTTCTTT
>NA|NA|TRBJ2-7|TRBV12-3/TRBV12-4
CATSSFRREQYF
TGTGCCACTTCCTCATTCCGACGAGAGCAGTACTTC
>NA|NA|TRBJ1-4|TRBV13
CASSPNEVGGEKLFF
TGTGCCAGCAGCCCTAACGAGGTCGGGGGTGAAAAACTGTTTTTT
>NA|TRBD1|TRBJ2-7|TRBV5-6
CASSGTGGLTYEQYF
TGTGCCAGCAGCGGTACAGGGGGCTTGACCTACGAGCAGTACTTC
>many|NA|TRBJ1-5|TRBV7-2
CASSLDAQPQHF
TGTGCCAGCAGCTTAGATGCTCAGCCCCAGCATTTT
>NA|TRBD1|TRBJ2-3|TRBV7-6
CASSTYRGSSTDTQYF
TGTGCCAGCAGCACTTACAGGGGGTCGAGCACAGATACGCAGTATTTT
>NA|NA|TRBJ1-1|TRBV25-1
CASSEYLVGRVNTEAFF
TGTGCCAGCAGTGAATACTTGGTGGGCAGGGTGAACACTGAAGCTTTCTTT
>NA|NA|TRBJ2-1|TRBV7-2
CASSNPGRSHEQFF
TGTGCCAGCAGCAACCCGGGTAGGAGTCATGAGCAGTTCTTC
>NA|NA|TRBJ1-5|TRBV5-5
CASSSAQPQHF
TGTGCCAGCAGCTCGGCCCAGCCCCAGCATTTT
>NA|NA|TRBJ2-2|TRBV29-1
CSVGQTGELFF
TGCAGCGTTGGACAAACCGGGGAGCTGTTTTTT
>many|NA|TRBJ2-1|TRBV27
CASSLGSPSYNEQFF
TGTGCCAGCAGCCTTGGAAGTCCTTCCTACAATGAGCAGTTCTTC
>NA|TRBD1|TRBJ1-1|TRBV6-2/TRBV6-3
CASSYSRDRANTEAFF
TGTGCCAGCAGTTACTCGAGGGACAGGGCGAACACTGAAGCTTTCTTT
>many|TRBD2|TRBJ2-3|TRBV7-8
CASSFDTSVADTQYF
TGTGCCAGCAGCTTTGACACTAGCGTGGCAGATACGCAGTATTTT
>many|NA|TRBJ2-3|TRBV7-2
CASSLNRMDPPTDTQYF
TGTGCCAGCAGCTTGAATAGGATGGACCCCCCCACAGATACGCAGTATTTT
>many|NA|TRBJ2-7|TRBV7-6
CASSSKPYMDGEQYF
TGTGCCAGCAGCTCTAAACCGTATATGGATGGCGAGCAGTACTTC
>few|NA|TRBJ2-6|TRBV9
CASSVGGGDSGANVLTF
TGTGCCAGCAGCGTAGGGGGGGGCGATTCTGGGGCCAACGTCCTGACTTTC
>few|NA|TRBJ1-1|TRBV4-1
CASSQADWGGLNTEAFF
TGCGCCAGCAGCCAAGCGGATTGGGGCGGATTGAACACTGAAGCTTTCTTT
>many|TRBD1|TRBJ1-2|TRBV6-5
CASSYSRDRGNYGYTF
TGTGCCAGCAGTTACTCGAGGGACAGGGGGAACTATGGCTACACCTTC
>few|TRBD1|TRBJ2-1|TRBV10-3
CAISEYRDSEQFF
TGTGCCATCAGTGAGTACCGGGACAGCGAGCAGTTCTTC
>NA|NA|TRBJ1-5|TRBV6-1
CASSEAWRGYQPQHF
TGTGCCAGCAGTGAAGCGTGGAGGGGCTATCAGCCCCAGCATTTT
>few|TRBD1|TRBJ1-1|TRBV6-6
CASSYDRVDTEAFF
TGTGCCAGCAGTTACGACAGGGTAGACACTGAAGCTTTCTTT
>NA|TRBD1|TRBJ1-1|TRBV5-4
CASSSTLQGGDTEAFF
TGTGCCAGCAGCTCAACCCTCCAGGGGGGAGACACTGAAGCTTTCTTT
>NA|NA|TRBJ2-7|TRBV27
CASSLYPSGNYEQYF
TGTGCCAGCAGTTTATATCCCTCAGGGAACTACGAGCAGTACTTC
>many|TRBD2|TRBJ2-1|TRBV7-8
CASSLRLAGGRDSGEQFF
TGTGCCAGCAGCTTACGACTAGCGGGGGGCCGAGATTCTGGTGAGCAGTTCTTC
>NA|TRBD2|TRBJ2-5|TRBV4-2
CASSQAELAGPYQETQYF
TGTGCCAGCAGCCAAGCGGAACTAGCGGGTCCTTACCAAGAGACCCAGTACTTC
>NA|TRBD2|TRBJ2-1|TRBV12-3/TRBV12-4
CASGASGGAYTNEQFF
TGTGCCAGTGGGGCTAGCGGGGGGGCCTATACGAATGAGCAGTTCTTC
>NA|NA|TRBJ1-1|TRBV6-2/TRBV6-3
CASSTTGLIEAFF
TGTGCCAGCAGCACGACAGGACTTATTGAAGCTTTCTTT
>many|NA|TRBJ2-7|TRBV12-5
CASGSYEQYF
TGTGCCAGCGGATCCTACGAGCAGTACTTC
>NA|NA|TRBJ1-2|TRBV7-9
CASSLGGLSYGYTF
TGTGCCAGCAGCTTAGGGGGCCTGAGCTATGGCTACACCTTC
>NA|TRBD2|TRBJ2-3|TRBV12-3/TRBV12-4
CANSIGTSGDRDTQYF
TGTGCCAACAGCATCGGGACTAGCGGGGATAGAGATACGCAGTATTTT
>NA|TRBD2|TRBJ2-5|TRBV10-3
CAIRDTSGGQETQYF
TGTGCCATCAGGGATACTAGCGGGGGGCAAGAGACCCAGTACTTC
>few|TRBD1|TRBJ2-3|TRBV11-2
CASSSYDRDGTDTQYF
TGTGCCAGCAGCTCTTATGACAGGGACGGCACAGATACGCAGTATTTT
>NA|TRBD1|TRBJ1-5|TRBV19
CASSMSRDSNNQPQHF
TGTGCCAGTAGTATGAGCCGGGACAGTAACAATCAGCCCCAGCATTTT
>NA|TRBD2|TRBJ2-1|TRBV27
CASSLPSGGNEQFF
TGTGCCAGCAGTTTGCCCTCGGGGGGCAATGAGCAGTTCTTC
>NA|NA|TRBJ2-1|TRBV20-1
CSARKGFGANEQFF
TGCAGTGCTAGAAAGGGGTTCGGCGCCAATGAGCAGTTCTTC
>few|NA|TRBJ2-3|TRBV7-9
CASRPRGGSTDTQYF
TGTGCCAGCAGGCCCCGGGGTGGGAGCACAGATACGCAGTATTTT
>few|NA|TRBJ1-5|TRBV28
CASSHLIDTQPQHF
TGTGCCAGCAGTCACCTTATTGATACCCAGCCCCAGCATTTT